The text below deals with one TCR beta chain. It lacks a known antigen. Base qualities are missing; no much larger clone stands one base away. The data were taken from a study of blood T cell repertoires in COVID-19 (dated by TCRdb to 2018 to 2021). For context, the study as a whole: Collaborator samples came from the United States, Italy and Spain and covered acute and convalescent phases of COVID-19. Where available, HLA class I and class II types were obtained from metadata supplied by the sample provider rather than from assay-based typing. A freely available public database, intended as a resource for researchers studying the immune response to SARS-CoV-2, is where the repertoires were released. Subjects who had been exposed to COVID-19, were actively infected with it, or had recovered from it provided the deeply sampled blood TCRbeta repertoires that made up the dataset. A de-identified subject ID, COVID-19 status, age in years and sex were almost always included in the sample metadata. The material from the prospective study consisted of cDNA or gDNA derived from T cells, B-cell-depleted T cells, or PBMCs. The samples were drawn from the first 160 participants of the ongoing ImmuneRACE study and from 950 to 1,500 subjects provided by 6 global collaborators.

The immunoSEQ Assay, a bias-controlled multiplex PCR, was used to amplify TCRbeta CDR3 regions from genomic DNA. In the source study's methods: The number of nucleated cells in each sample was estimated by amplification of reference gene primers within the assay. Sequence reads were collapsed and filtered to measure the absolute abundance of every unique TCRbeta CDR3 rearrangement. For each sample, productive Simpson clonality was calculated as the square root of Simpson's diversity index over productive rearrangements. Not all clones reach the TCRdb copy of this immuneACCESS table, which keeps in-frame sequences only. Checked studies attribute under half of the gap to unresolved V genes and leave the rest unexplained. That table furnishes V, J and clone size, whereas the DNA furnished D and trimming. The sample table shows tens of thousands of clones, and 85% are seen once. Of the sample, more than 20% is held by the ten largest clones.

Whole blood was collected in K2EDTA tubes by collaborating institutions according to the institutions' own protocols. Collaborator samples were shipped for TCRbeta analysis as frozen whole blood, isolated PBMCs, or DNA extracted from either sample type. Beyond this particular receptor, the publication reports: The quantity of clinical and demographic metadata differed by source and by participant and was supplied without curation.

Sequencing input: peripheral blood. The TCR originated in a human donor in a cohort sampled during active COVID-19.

The CDR3: CASSLGAGWLESNEQFF. The DNA sequence is given as TGCGCCAGCAGCTTGGGTGCAGGGTGGTTGGAAAGCAATGAGCAGTTCTTC. The V and J genes are TRBV5-1 and TRBJ2-1; TRBD1 could be the D gene, as 5 bases match. CDR1 SGHRS and CDR2 YFSETQ were looked up in the germline V gene. V is reduced by 0 bases and J by 6 bases, leaving a spacing of 19 bases between them. From the cysteine up to the phenylalanine, the CDR3 has a length of 17 residues. Only the CDR3 portion is preserved as DNA: 51 bases, with reading frame beginning at the first base.